This TCR beta chain came from a study of T cell repertoires in cytomegalovirus infection. Across the study: TCR beta signatures that were public indicated CMV infection and matching HLA type.

TCRdb redid the calling of the reads with MiXCR, one entry per CDR3 protein. The repertoire includes 740,000 or so distinct CDR3 sequences, approximately 34% of them detected once, and roughly 2.9% sits in the top ten. The CDR3 is made up of 18 amino acids. Germline CDR1 is SGHTA and CDR2 is FQGNSA. About this clonotype itself: The junction does not match germline at one end; this may be a read error.

Sample: PBMCs. The receptor's source is a human donor in good health (CMV status not recorded). Some clones in this sample may be carry-over from other donors' samples. This chain connects TRBV7-2 to TRBJ2-1; D tentatively fits TRBD1 or TRBD2 (5 bases each). The CDR3 loop reads CASSFSTRGQRIYNEKFF. The CDR3 DNA reads TGTGCCAGCAGCTTCTCTACTAGAGGACAAAGAATTTACAATGAGAAGTTCTTC.